This T cell receptor (beta chain) originates from a study of identical twins. Study results and caveats: Rather than following the same donors, the conclusions depended on cross-sectional statistical analysis. Beta clonotypes that were abundant in cord blood contained fewer insertions, a pattern absent from memory repertoires. Compared with unrelated sharing, twin-shared out-of-frame alpha sequences had more low-probability sequences.

The V end was cut by 1 base, the J end by 2 bases, with 8 bases between. The CDR3 is made up of 14 amino acids. CDR1 and CDR2 from the germline V gene are SGHNT and YENEEA. With respect to this clonotype: Its specificity is not known.

cDNA carried unique molecular identifiers, and a universal primer site was added by template switching. One entry per CDR3 protein, called by TCRdb with MiXCR from the 5' RACE reads. The repertoire includes around 550,000 distinct CDR3 sequences, around 15% of them detected once, and around 0.4% sits in the top ten. These data were likewise used in another study, on yellow fever vaccine responses in identical twins.

Sequenced input: CD4+ T cells sorted from blood. The sequence was collected from a woman between 18 and 30 years old in good health. The rearrangement uses TRBV11-3 and TRBJ2-5; D is undetermined. The CDR3, as DNA: TGTGCCAGCAGCTTAGCCGAGAGGCAAGAGACCCAGTACTTC. Translated: CASSLAERQETQYF.